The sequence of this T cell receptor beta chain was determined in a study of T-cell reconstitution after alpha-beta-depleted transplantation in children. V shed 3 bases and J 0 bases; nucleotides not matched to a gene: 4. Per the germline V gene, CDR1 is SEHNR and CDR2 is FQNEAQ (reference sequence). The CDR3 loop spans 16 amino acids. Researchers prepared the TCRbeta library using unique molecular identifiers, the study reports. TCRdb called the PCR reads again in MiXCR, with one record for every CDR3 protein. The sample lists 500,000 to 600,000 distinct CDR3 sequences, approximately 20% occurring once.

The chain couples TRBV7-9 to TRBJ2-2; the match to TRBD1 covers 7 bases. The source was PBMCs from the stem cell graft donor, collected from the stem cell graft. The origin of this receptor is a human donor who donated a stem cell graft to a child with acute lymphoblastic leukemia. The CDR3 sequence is CASSFRTGANTGELFF. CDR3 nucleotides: TGTGCCAGCAGCTTTAGGACAGGAGCGAACACCGGGGAGCTGTTTTTT.